What follows is one T cell receptor beta chain and its context. This sample stems from a study of T cell changes during pregnancy in multiple sclerosis. Per germline, CDR1 LGHNT and CDR2 FRNRAP. V lost 6 bases to trimming and J lost 3 bases, with 15 bases between them. There are 15 residues in the CDR3. Assay used: immunoSEQ multiplex PCR; TCRdb lists only in-frame clones, some missing. This sample carries 40,000 to 55,000 clones, around 90% of them seen once, and the ten largest clones take about 3.1%. The receptor was derived from a female donor with multiple sclerosis, enrolled in a pregnancy study. The chain employs TRBV12-5 and TRBJ2-1; D may be TRBD2 (7 bases). The source was CD8+ T cells from peripheral blood mononuclear cells, collected in the second trimester of pregnancy. The CDR3 reads CASGRGRGFYNEQFF. The CDR3, as DNA: TGTGCTAGTGGCCGGGGGCGGGGGTTCTACAATGAGCAGTTCTTC.